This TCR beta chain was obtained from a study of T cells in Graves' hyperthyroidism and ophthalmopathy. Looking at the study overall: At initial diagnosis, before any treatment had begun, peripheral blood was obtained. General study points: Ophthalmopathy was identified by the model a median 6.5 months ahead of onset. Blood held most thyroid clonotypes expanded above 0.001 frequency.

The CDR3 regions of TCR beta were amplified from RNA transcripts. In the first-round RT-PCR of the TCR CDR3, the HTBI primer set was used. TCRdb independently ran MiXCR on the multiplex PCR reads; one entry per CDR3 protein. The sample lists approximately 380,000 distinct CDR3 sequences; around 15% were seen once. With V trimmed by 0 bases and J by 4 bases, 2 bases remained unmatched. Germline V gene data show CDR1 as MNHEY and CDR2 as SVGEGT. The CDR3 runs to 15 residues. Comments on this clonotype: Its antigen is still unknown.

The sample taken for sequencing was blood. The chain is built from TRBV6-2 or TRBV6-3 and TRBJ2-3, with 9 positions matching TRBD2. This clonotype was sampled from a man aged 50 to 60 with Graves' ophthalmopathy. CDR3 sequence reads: CASSYSEREADTQYF. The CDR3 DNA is TGTGCCAGCAGTTACTCGGAGCGGGAGGCAGATACGCAGTATTTT.